A single sample is the source of the 6 T cell receptor beta chains below, sequenced in a study of shared T cell receptors in the human thymus. Sequenced by immunoSEQ multiplex PCR; TCRdb stores in-frame clones only, minus some. The sample has about 610,000 clones, 85% to 90% seen once. These records were also assigned to another study, of human thymus T cells.

Sequencing was carried out using thymocytes. The source of these receptors is a boy in the first two years of life with a congenital heart defect.

V is TRBV4-3 and J is TRBJ1-2, with D perhaps matching TRBD1 (6 bases). V lost 4 bases, J lost 6 bases, and 15 bases lay in between. Germline V gives CDR1 LGHNA, CDR2 YSLEER. The CDR3 runs to 14 residues. As DNA, the CDR3 is TGCGCCAGCAGCCCCGGGGAGGGGGAAGATGGCTACACCTTC. It is translated as CASSPGEGEDGYTF.

The V call is TRBV30, the J call TRBJ2-7; 8 bases are shared with TRBD1. V gave up 4 bases and J gave up 3 bases; unmatched junction bases: 5. Germline-derived CDR1 and CDR2 are GTSNPN and SVGIG (reference sequence). CDR3 size: 13 residues. CDR3 coding DNA: TGTGCCTGGAAGTCAGGGGGCTTCTACGAGCAGTACTTC. Amino acid sequence: CAWKSGGFYEQYF.

V is TRBV29-1 and J is TRBJ2-5, with 12 bases identical to TRBD2. In germline, CDR1 is SQVTM, CDR2 ANQGSEA. The J segment lost 11 bases and the V segment lost 0 bases, leaving 10 bases of the junction unmatched. The CDR3 extends over 15 amino acids. As DNA, the CDR3 is TGCAGCGTTGAAGAGGGGCTAGCGGGAGGGCAAGAGCAGTACTTC. Its translation: CSVEEGLAGGQEQYF.

The chain has TRBV6-1 and TRBJ2-7; a possible D gene is TRBD1 (5 bases). From germline, CDR1 is MNHNS and CDR2 SASEGT. The CDR3 contains 14 residues. V lost 11 bases to trimming and J lost 5 bases, with 22 bases between them. The CDR3 sequence is CASSDPTRGHEQYF. DNA for the CDR3: TGTGCCTCATCGGACCCGACAAGGGGCCACGAGCAGTACTTC.

The V call is TRBV30, the J call TRBJ2-1; D is ambiguous. The CDR3 has 13 amino acids. The germline V gene encodes CDR1 GTSNPN and CDR2 SVGIG (reference sequence). V was pared by 2 bases and J by 6 bases, with 11 bases between. The CDR3 loop reads CAWSPPPGNEQFF. The CDR3 coding sequence is TGTGCCTGGAGTCCCCCCCCGGGCAATGAGCAGTTCTTC.

The chain uses TRBV15 and TRBJ1-1; D perhaps matches TRBD1 (5 bases). Trimming pared 1 base from V and 0 bases from J, leaving 12 bases between. Germline-derived CDR1 and CDR2 are LNHNV and YYDKDF (reference sequence). The CDR3 is 16 amino acids. For the CDR3, the DNA is TGTGCCACCAGCAGAGGGGTTGACAGCCTGAACACTGAAGCTTTCTTT. Its translation: CATSRGVDSLNTEAFF.